This T cell receptor (beta chain) originates from a study of T-cell reconstitution after alpha-beta-depleted transplantation in children. Preparing the TCRbeta library involved the use of unique molecular identifiers. TCRdb analysed the PCR reads with MiXCR anew, one entry per CDR3 protein. The sample holds 250,000 or so distinct CDR3 sequences, 6.5% to 10% seen once. This clonotype has at least ten counts. This CDR3 has 12 amino acids. Germline V gene sequence: CDR1 SGHRS, CDR2 YFSETQ. V lost 7 bases, J lost 4 bases, and 4 bases stayed unmatched. The TCR sequence derives from a male patient aged 5 to 17 who had a stem cell transplant for acute lymphoblastic leukemia, so the T cells may come from the graft donor. V is TRBV5-1 and J is TRBJ1-1; 7 bases line up with TRBD1. The specimen was PBMCs, mostly from graft donor cells, collected 180 days after TCRalphabeta/CD19-depleted stem cell transplant. The CDR3 nucleotides are TGCGCCAGCTCTCCAGGGGGCACTGAAGCTTTCTTT. It yields the protein CASSPGGTEAFF.